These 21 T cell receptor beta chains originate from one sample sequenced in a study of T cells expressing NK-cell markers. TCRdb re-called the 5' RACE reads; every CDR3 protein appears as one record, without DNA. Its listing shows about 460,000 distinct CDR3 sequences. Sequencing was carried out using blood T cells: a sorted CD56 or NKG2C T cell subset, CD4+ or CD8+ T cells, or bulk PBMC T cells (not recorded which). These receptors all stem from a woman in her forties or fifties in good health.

The CDR3 region is CASSLEGGLNEKLFF. The chain employs TRBV11-2 and TRBJ1-4; the TCRdb call, TRBD1, lacks DNA for checking. From germline, CDR1 is SGHAT and CDR2 FQNNGV. The CDR3 runs to 15 residues.

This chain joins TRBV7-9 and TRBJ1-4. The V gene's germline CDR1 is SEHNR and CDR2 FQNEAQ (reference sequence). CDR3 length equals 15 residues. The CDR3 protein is CASSPRGPANEKLFF.

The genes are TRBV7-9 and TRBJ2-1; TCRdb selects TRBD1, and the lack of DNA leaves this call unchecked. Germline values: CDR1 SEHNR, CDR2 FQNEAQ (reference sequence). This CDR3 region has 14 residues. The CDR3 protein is CASSHPDRGGEQFF.

This CDR3 is CSGGTREKLFF. The rearrangement links TRBV29-1 to TRBJ1-4. CDR1 is SQVTM, CDR2 ANQGSEA, per germline. CDR3 length: 11 residues. The full variable domain, with the rest looked up from reference TRBV29-1 and TRBJ1-4, is SAVISQKPSRDICQRGTSLTIQCQVDSQVTMMFWYRQQPGQSLTLIATANQGSEATYESGFVIDKFPISRPNLTFSTLTVSNMSPEDSSIYLCSGGTREKLFFGSGTQLSVL.

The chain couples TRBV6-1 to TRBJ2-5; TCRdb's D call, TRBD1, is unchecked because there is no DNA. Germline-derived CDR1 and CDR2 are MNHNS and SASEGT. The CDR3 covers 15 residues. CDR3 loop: CASSEASRAGETQYF.

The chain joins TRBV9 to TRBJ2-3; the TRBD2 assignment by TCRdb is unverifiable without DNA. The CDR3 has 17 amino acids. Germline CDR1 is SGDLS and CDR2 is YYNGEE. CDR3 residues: CASSAAGLAESPGAQYF.

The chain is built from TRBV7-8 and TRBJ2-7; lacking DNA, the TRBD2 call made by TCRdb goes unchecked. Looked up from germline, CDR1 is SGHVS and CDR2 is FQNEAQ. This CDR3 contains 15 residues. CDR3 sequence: CASSRGDSPSYEQYF. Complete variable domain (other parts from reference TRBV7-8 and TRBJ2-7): GAGVSQSPRYKVAKRGQDVALRCDPISGHVSLFWYQQALGQGPEFLTYFQNEAQLDKSGLPSDRFFAERPEGSVSTLKIQRTQQEDSAVYLCASSRGDSPSYEQYFGPGTRLTVT.

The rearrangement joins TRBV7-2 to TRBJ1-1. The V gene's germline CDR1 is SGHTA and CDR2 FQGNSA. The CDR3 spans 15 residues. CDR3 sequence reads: CASSRDTATNTEAFF. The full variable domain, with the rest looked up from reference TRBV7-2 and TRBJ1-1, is GAGVSQSPSNKVTEKGKDVELRCDPISGHTALYWYRQSLGQGLEFLIYFQGNSAPDKSGLPSDRFSAERTGGSVSTLTIQRTQQEDSAVYLCASSRDTATNTEAFFGQGTRLTVV.

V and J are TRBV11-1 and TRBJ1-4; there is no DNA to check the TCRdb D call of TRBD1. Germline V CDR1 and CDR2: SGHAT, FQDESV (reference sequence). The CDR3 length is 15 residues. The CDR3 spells CASSFSGTRDEKLFF.

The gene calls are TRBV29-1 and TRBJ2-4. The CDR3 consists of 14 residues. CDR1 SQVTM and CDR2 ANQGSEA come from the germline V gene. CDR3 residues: CSVADRLAKNIQYF.

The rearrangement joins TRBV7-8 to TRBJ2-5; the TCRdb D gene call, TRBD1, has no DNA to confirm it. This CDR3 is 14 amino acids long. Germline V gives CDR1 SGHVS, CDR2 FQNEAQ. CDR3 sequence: CASSLSGGLETQYF.

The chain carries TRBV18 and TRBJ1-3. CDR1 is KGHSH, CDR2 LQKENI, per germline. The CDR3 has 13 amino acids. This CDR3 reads CASSPASLSTIYF.

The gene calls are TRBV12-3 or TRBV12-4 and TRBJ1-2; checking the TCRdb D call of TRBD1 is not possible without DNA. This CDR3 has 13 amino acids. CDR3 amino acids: CASSLPRGHGYTF.

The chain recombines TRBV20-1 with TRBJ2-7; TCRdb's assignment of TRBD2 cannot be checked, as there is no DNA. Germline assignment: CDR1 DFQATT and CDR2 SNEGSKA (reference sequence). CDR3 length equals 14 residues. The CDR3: CSASRTAGSYEQYF.

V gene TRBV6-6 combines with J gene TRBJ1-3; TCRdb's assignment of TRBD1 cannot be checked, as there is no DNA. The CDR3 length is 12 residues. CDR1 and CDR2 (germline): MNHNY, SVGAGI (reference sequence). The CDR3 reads CASRTGGNTIYF.

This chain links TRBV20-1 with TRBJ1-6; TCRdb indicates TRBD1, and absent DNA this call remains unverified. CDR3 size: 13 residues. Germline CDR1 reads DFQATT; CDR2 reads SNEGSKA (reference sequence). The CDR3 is CSATTGDNSPLHF.

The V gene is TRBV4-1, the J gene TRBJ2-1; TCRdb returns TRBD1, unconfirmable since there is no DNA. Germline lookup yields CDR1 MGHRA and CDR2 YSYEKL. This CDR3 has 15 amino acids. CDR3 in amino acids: CASSQGAGLANEQFF.

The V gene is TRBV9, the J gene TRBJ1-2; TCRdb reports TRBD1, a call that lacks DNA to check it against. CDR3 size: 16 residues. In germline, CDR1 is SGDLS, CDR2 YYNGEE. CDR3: CASSGASWGNEYGYTF.

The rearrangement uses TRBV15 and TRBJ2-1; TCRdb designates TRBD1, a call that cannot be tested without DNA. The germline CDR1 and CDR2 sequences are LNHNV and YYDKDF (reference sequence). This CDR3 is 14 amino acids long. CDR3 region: CATSWGLGLNEQFF.

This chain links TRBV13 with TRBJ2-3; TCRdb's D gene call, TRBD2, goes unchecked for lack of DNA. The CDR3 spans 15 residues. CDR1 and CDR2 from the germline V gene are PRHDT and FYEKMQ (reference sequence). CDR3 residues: CASSSVAGVADTQYF.

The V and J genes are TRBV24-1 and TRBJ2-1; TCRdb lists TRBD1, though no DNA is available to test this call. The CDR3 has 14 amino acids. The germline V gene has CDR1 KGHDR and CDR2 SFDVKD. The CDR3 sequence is CATSDGQVIYEQFF.